This TCR beta chain was identified during a study of glioma-infiltrating T cells. Study background: Dexamethasone exposure before glioma surgery was limited to six or fewer days.

TCR alpha and beta CDR3 regions were amplified from RNA using iRepertoire nested multiplex PCR. TCRdb recomputed calls from the multiplex PCR reads with MiXCR, one row per CDR3 protein. The sample lists 300,000 to 450,000 distinct CDR3 sequences, roughly two fifths occurring once. Trimming cost V 3 bases and J 7 bases; bases outside gene matches: 2. Germline lookup yields CDR1 SGHTA and CDR2 FQGNSA. The CDR3 loop spans 12 amino acids. Sequencing was carried out using glioma tissue, nonneoplastic brain tissue, or PBMCs (not recorded which). The clonotype comes from a human donor with low-grade glioma or glioblastoma, undergoing nonglioma brain surgery, or in good health (not recorded which). This sequence joins TRBV7-2 and TRBJ1-1; 7 bases match TRBD1. CDR3 region: CASSLGQLEAFF. For the CDR3, the DNA is TGTGCCAGCAGCTTGGGACAGCTTGAAGCTTTCTTT.